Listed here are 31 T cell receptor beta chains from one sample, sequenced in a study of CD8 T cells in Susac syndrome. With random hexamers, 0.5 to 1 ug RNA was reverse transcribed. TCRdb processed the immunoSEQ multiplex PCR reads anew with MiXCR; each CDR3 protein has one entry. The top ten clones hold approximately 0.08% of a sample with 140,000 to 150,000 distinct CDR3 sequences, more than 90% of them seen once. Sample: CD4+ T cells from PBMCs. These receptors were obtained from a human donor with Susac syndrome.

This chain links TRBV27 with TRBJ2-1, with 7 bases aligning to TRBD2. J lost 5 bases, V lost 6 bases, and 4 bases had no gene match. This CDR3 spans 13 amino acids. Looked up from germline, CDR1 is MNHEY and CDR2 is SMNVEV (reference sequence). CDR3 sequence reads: CASRLLADNEQFF. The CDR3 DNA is TGTGCCAGCAGGCTGCTAGCGGACAATGAGCAGTTCTTC.

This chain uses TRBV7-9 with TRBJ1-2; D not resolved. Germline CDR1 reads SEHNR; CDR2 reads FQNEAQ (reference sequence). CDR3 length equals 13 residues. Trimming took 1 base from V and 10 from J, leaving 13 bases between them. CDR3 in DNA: TGTGCCAGCAGCTTAGAGGGAGGGCGGGCCTACACCTTC. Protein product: CASSLEGGRAYTF.

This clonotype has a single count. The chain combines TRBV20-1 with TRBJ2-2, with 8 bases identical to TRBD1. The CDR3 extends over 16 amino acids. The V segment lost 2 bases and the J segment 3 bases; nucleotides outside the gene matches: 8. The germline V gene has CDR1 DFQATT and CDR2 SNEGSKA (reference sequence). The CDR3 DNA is TGCAGTGCTAGAAGGCCGGGACAGGTGGACACCGGGGAGCTGTTTTTT. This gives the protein CSARRPGQVDTGELFF.

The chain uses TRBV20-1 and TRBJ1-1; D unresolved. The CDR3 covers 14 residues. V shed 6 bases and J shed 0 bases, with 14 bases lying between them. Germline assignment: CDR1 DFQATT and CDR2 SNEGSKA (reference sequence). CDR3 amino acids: CSAPWAEMNTEAFF. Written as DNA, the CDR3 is TGCAGTGCCCCGTGGGCGGAGATGAACACTGAAGCTTTCTTT.

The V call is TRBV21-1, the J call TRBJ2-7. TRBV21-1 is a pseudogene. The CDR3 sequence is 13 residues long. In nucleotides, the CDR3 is TGTGCCAGCAGCAAAACCAGCTCCTACGAGCAGTACTTC. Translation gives CASSKTSSYEQYF.

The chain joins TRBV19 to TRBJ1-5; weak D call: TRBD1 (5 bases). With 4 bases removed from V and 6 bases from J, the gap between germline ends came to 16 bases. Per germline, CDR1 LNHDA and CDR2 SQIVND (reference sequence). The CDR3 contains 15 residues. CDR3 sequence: CASSKNQGMGQPQHF. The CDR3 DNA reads TGTGCCAGTAGTAAAAATCAGGGTATGGGTCAGCCCCAGCATTTT.

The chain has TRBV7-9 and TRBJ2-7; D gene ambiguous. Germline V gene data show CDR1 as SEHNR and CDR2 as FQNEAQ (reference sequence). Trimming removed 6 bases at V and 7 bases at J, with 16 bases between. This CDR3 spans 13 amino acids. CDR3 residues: CASSSPVLAEQYF. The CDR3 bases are TGTGCCAGCAGTTCACCGGTGCTGGCAGAGCAGTACTTC.

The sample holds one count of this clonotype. For the CDR3, the DNA is TGCAGTGCTAGAGAACCGTTTTCGGACCAGTACTTC. Its translation is CSAREPFSDQYF. V and J are TRBV20-1 and TRBJ2-5; D is undetermined. V was trimmed by 0 bases and J by 10 bases, leaving 12 bases between them. This CDR3 has 12 residues. The germline gives CDR1 DFQATT, CDR2 SNEGSKA (reference sequence).

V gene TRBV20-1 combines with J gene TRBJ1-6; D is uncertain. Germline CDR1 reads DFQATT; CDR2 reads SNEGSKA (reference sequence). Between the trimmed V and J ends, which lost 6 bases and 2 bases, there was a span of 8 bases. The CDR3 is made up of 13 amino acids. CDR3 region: CSALYTYNSPLHF. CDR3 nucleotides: TGCAGTGCCCTTTATACCTATAATTCACCCCTCCACTTT.

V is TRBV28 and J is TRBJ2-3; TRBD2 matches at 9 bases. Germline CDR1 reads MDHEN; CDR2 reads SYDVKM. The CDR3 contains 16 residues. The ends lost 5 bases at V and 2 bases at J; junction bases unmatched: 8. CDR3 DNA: TGTGCCAGCAGTCCACAGACTAGCGGTTACACAGATACGCAGTATTTT. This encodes CASSPQTSGYTDTQYF.

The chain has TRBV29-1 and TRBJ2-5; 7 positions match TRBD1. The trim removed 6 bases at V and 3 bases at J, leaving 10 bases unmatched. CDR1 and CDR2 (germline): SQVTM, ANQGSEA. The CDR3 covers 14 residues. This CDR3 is CSVALWDRKETQYF. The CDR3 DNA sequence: TGCAGCGTGGCGCTGTGGGACAGAAAAGAGACCCAGTACTTC.

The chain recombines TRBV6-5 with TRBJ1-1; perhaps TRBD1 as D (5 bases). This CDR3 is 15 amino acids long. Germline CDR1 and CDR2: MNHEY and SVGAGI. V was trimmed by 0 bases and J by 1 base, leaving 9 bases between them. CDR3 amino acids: CASSYSNGANTEAFF. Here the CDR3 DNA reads TGTGCCAGCAGTTACTCGAACGGGGCGAACACTGAAGCTTTCTTT.

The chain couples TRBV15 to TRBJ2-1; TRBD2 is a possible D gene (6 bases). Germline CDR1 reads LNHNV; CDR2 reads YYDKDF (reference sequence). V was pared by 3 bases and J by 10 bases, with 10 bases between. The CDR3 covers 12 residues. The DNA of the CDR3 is TGTGCCACCAGCAGGGGGGGACTCGAGCAGTTCTTC. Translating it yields CATSRGGLEQFF.

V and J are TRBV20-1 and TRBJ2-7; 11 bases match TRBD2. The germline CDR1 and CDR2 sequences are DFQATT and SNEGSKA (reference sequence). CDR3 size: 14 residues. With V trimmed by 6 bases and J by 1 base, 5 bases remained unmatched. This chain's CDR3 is CSAVLAGASYEQYF. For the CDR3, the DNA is TGCAGTGCAGTACTAGCGGGGGCTTCCTACGAGCAGTACTTC.

The CDR3 nucleotides read TGCGCCAGCAGCTTGGCAACAGGGGGTACTGAAGCTTTCTTT. Amino acids: CASSLATGGTEAFF. The chain employs TRBV5-1 and TRBJ1-1; 8 bases align to TRBD1. This CDR3 comprises 14 residues. Germline CDR1 reads SGHRS; CDR2 reads YFSETQ. V was clipped by 0 bases and J by 5 bases; unmatched bases: 3.

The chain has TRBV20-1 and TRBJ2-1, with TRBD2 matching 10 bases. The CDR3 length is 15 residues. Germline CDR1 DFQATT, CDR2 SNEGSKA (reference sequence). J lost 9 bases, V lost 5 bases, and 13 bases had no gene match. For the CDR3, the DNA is TGCAGTGCTGGCCTTGGGACTAGCGCTTTATCTGAGCAGTTCTTC. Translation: CSAGLGTSALSEQFF.

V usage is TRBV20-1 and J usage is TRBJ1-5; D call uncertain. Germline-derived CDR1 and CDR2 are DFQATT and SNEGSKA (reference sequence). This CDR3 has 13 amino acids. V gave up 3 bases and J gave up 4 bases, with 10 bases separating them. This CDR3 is CSASSRDNQPQHF. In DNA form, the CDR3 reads TGCAGTGCTAGCTCTAGGGATAATCAGCCCCAGCATTTT.

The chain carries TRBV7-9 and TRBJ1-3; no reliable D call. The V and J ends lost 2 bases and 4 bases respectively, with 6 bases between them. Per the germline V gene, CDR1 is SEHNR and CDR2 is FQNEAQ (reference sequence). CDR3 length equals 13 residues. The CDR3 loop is CASSLRLGNTIYF. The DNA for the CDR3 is TGTGCCAGCAGCTTACGACTCGGAAACACCATATATTTT.

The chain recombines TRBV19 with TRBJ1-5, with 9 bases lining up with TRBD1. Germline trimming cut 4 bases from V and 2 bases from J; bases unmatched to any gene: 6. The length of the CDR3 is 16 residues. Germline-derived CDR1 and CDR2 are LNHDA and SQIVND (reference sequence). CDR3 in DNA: TGTGCCAGTAGTAGGACAGGGGATTGGGGCAATCAGCCCCAGCATTTT. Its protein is CASSRTGDWGNQPQHF.

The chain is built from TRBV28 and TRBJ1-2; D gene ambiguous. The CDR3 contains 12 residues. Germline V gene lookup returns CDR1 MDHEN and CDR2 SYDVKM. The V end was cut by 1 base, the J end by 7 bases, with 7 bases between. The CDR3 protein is CASSLYGSGYTF. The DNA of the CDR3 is TGTGCCAGCAGTTTATACGGGAGTGGCTACACCTTC.

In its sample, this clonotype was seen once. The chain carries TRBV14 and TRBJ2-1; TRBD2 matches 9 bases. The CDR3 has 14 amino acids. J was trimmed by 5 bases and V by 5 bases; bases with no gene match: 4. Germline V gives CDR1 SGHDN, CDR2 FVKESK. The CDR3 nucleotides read TGTGCCAGCAGCTCGACTAGCGGCAACAATGAGCAGTTCTTC. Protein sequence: CASSSTSGNNEQFF.

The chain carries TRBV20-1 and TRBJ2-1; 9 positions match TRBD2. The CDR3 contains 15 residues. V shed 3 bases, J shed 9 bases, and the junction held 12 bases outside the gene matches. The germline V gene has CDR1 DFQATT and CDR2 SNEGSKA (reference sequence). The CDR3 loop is CSASGGGLAEGEQFF. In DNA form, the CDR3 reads TGCAGTGCTAGTGGCGGGGGACTAGCAGAGGGTGAGCAGTTCTTC.

CDR3 coding DNA: TGCAGTGCTCCCGGGCCCACAGCGGTTGAGCAGTTCTTC. Residues: CSAPGPTAVEQFF. This chain links TRBV20-1 with TRBJ2-1; D might be TRBD2 (5 bases). Per the germline V gene, CDR1 is DFQATT and CDR2 is SNEGSKA (reference sequence). The CDR3 extends over 13 amino acids. Between the trimmed V and J ends, which lost 5 bases and 9 bases, there was a span of 17 bases.

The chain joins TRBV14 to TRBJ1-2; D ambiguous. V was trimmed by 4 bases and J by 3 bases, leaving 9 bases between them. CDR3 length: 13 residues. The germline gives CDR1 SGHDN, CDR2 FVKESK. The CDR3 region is CASSPQKYYGYTF. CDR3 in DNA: TGTGCCAGCAGCCCCCAGAAGTACTATGGCTACACCTTC. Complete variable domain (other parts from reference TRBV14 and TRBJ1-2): EAGVTQFPSHSVIEKGQTVTLRCDPISGHDNLYWYRRVMGKEIKFLLHFVKESKQDESGMPNNRFLAERTGGTYSTLKVQPAELEDSGVYFCASSPQKYYGYTFGSGTRLTVV.

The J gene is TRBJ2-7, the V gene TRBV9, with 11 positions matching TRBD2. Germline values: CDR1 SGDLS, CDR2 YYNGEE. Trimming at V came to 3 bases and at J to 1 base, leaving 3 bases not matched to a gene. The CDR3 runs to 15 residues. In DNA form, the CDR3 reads TGTGCCAGCAGCGCGGGACTAGCGGTATCCTACGAGCAGTACTTC. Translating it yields CASSAGLAVSYEQYF.

CDR3 loop: CAISGGYGDEQYF. DNA of the CDR3: TGTGCCATCAGTGGGGGCTATGGGGACGAGCAGTACTTC. The chain carries TRBV10-3 and TRBJ2-7; tentatively, D is TRBD1 (5 bases). The V end lost 4 bases, the J end lost 5 bases, and 12 bases lay between the germline ends. CDR3 length: 13 amino acids. Germline-derived CDR1 and CDR2 are ENHRY and SYGVKD.

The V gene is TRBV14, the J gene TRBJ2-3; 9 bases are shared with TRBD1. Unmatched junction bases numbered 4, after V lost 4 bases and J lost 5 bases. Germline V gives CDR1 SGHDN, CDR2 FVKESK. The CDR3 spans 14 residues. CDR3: CASSRWTGVDTQYF. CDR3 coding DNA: TGTGCCAGCAGCCGCTGGACAGGGGTAGATACGCAGTATTTT.

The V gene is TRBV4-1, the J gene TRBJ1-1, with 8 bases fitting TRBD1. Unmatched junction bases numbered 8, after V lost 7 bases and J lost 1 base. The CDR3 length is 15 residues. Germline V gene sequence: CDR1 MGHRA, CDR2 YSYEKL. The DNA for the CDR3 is TGCGCCAGCACCTTGACTGGGACAGGGAACACTGAAGCTTTCTTT. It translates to CASTLTGTGNTEAFF.

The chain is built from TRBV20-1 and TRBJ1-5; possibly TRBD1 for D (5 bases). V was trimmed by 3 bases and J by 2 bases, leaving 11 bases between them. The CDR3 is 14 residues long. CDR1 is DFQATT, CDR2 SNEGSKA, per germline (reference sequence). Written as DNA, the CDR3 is TGCAGTGCTAGCATAGGGGTTGGCAATCAGCCCCAGCATTTT. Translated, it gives CSASIGVGNQPQHF.

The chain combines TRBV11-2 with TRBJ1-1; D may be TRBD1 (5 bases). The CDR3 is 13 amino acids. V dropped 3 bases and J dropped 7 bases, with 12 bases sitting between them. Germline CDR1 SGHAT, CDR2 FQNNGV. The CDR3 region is CASSFSPRGEAFF. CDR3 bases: TGTGCCAGCAGCTTCTCACCTAGGGGTGAAGCTTTCTTT.

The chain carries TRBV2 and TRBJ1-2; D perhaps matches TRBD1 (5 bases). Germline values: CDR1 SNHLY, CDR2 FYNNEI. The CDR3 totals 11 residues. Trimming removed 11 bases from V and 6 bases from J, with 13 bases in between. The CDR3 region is CAGRGGDGYTF. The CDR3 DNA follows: TGTGCCGGTCGGGGGGGAGATGGCTACACCTTC.